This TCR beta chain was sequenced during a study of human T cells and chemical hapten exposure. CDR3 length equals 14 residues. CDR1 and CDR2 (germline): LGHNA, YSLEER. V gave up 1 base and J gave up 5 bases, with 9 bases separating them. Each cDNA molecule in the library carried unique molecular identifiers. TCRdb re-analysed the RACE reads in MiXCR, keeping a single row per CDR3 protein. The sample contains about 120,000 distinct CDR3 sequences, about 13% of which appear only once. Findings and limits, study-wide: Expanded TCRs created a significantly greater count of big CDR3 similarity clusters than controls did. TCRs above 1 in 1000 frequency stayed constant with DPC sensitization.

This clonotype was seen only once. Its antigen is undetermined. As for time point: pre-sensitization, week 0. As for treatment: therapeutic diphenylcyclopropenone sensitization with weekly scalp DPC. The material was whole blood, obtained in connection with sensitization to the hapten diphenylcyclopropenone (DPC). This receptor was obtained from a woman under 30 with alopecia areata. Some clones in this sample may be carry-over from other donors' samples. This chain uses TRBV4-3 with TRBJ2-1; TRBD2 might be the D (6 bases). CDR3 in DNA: TGCGCCAGCAGCCAAGCCCGACTAGACAATGAGCAGTTCTTC. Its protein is CASSQARLDNEQFF.